This T cell receptor beta chain came from a study of early T cells in non-severe SARS-CoV-2 infection. About the study: Unsorted whole blood bulk RNA was sequenced, with unpaired chains. Study results and limitations: Anti-spike CD8 specificities were favored by VDJdb matching, whose results missed private and CD4 specificities.

Unique molecular identifiers (one per individual cDNA molecule) were attached. From the 5' RACE reads, TCRdb called clonotypes with MiXCR, one entry per CDR3 protein. Seen here are tens of thousands of distinct CDR3 sequences, about 7.7% observed once, and the top ten hold roughly a tenth. After removal of 4 bases from V and 8 bases from J, the junction contained 15 bases not matched to a gene. This CDR3 is 17 amino acids long. The germline V gene has CDR1 MGHRA and CDR2 YSYEKL. At least ten counts were recorded for this clonotype. What it binds is unknown. The TCR was taken from an adult who was a healthcare worker with PCR-confirmed SARS-CoV-2 infection or an uninfected control (not recorded which). Specimen: whole blood, collected at baseline. The V gene is TRBV4-1, the J gene TRBJ2-1; 9 nucleotides agree with TRBD2. CDR3 amino acids: CASSPRPFSGSLHEQFF. The DNA for the CDR3 is TGCGCCAGCAGCCCAAGACCCTTTAGCGGGAGTTTACATGAGCAGTTCTTC.